Listed here are 14 T cell receptor beta chains from one sample, sequenced in a study of blood T cell repertoires in COVID-19. Libraries were prepared by immunoSEQ multiplex PCR; TCRdb keeps only in-frame clonotypes and omits some of them. The sample carries about 210,000 clones, around 80% recorded once. The specimen sequenced was peripheral blood. All receptors come from a woman in her sixties or seventies with acute or convalescent COVID-19.

J is TRBJ2-1 and V is TRBV12-3 or TRBV12-4, with D maybe TRBD1 (5 bases). V was trimmed by 3 bases and J by 9 bases, leaving 9 bases between them. CDR3 length: 12 amino acids. The CDR3 bases are TGTGCCAGCAGTTTTGGTAGGGGTGAGCAGTTCTTC. This codes for CASSFGRGEQFF.

The gene calls are TRBV20-1 and TRBJ2-1; 9 nucleotides agree with TRBD2. The CDR3 is 16 amino acids. Germline assignment: CDR1 DFQATT and CDR2 SNEGSKA (reference sequence). The J segment lost 10 bases and the V segment lost 3 bases, leaving 16 bases of the junction unmatched. CDR3 nucleotide sequence: TGCAGTGCTAGTCCCCCTCCGGGACTAGCCTCCGGCGAGCAGTTCTTC. This sequence encodes CSASPPPGLASGEQFF.

This clone was seen more than once but under ten times. The V and J genes are TRBV2 and TRBJ1-6, with D possibly being TRBD1 (6 bases). The CDR3 sequence is 13 residues long. Germline V gene sequence: CDR1 SNHLY, CDR2 FYNNEI. V was clipped by 6 bases and J by 10 bases, with 13 bases between them. In nucleotides, the CDR3 is TGTGCCAGCAGGGCAGGGGAACGGTCACCCCTCCACTTT. Translation: CASRAGERSPLHF.

This clone was counted once. V usage is TRBV29-1 and J usage is TRBJ2-5; 8 nucleotides match TRBD1. The germline V gene has CDR1 SQVTM and CDR2 ANQGSEA. The CDR3 is made up of 15 amino acids. V dropped 1 base and J dropped 4; count of bases not matched to a gene: 8. The CDR3 protein is CSVEGLGQERETQYF. The CDR3 DNA follows: TGCAGCGTTGAAGGCTTGGGACAGGAACGAGAGACCCAGTACTTC.

The chain recombines TRBV21-1 with TRBJ2-7; TRBD1 is the table's D call and was not checked against the DNA. TRBV21-1 is deemed a pseudogene. The CDR3 covers 18 residues. The chain's CDR3 is CASSSRTGEFGLLYEQYV. The CDR3 DNA follows: TGTGCCAGCAGCTCTCGGACAGGGGAGTTCGGCCTCCTCTACGAGCAGTACGTC.

The chain couples TRBV7-2 to TRBJ2-2; 10 bases fit TRBD1. Germline V gives CDR1 SGHTA, CDR2 FQGNSA. The CDR3 length is 17 residues. After removal of 5 bases from V and 7 bases from J, the junction contained 13 bases not matched to a gene. CDR3 region: CASSLHGTGAAGGELFF. For the CDR3, the DNA is TGTGCCAGCAGCCTTCACGGGACAGGGGCAGCGGGCGGGGAGCTGTTTTTT.

This sequence joins TRBV4-1 and TRBJ1-6; D ambiguous. The CDR3 length is 17 residues. From germline, CDR1 is MGHRA and CDR2 YSYEKL. The V gene lost 1 base and the J gene lost 9 bases, with 19 bases spanning the gap. Written as DNA, the CDR3 is TGCGCCAGCAGCCAAGGGGGTCTAGGACTTACAATTTCACCCCTCCACTTT. Protein sequence: CASSQGGLGLTISPLHF.

The chain employs TRBV4-2 and TRBJ1-1, with 8 bases aligning to TRBD1. This CDR3 spans 15 amino acids. V trimming: 0 bases; J trimming: 5 bases; junction bases outside the gene matches: 5. In germline, CDR1 is LGHNA, CDR2 YNFKEQ. The CDR3 protein is CASSQENRGSTEAFF. The CDR3 coding sequence is TGTGCCAGCAGCCAAGAAAACAGGGGGTCGACTGAAGCTTTCTTT.

V is TRBV2 and J is TRBJ2-7; D might be TRBD1 (6 bases). This CDR3 is built from 15 residues. The V end lost 6 bases, the J end lost 0 bases, and 15 bases lay between the germline ends. In germline, CDR1 is SNHLY, CDR2 FYNNEI. The chain's CDR3 is CASRLGAGDSYEQYV. CDR3 DNA sequence: TGTGCCAGCAGGTTGGGGGCAGGGGACTCCTACGAGCAGTACGTC.

V is TRBV30 and J is TRBJ2-2; 8 positions match TRBD1. The V segment lost 3 bases and the J segment 6 bases; nucleotides outside the gene matches: 9. The CDR3 is 15 amino acids. Germline V gene data show CDR1 as GTSNPN and CDR2 as SVGIG (reference sequence). The CDR3 sequence: CAWRSQGAISGELFF. The CDR3 DNA reads as TGTGCCTGGAGGTCGCAGGGGGCAATCTCCGGGGAGCTGTTTTTT.

V usage is TRBV7-9 and J usage is TRBJ2-3; D is ambiguous. CDR3 size: 15 residues. Germline V gene lookup returns CDR1 SEHNR and CDR2 FQNEAQ (reference sequence). V shed 5 bases and J shed 0 bases, with 12 bases lying between them. This CDR3 is CASSAAGSSTDTQYF. CDR3 DNA: TGTGCCAGCAGCGCCGCCGGGTCTAGCACAGATACGCAGTATTTT.

This clone came up a few times. The same CDR3 is also encoded by other DNA sequences in this sample. V usage is TRBV5-1 and J usage is TRBJ2-3, with D perhaps matching TRBD1 (8 bases). The CDR3 length is 17 residues. In germline, CDR1 is SGHRS, CDR2 YFSETQ. With 0 bases removed from V and 5 bases from J, the gap between germline ends came to 19 bases. CDR3 coding DNA: TGCGCCAGCAGCTTGGCCTACACAGGGGGGGGACAAGATACGCAGTATTTT. As protein: CASSLAYTGGGQDTQYF.

The chain employs TRBV10-3 and TRBJ2-5, with a possible D match to TRBD1 (5 bases). V lost 10 bases and J lost 2, with 11 bases in between. The CDR3 extends over 12 amino acids. The germline V gene has CDR1 ENHRY and CDR2 SYGVKD. The CDR3 DNA sequence: TGTGCCAACGCGGACACACAAGAGACCCAGTACTTC. Its protein product is CANADTQETQYF.

The CDR3 region is CASSLVVGGRYEQYF. The CDR3 DNA sequence: TGCGCCAGCAGCTTGGTCGTGGGGGGGCGATACGAGCAGTACTTC. This sequence joins TRBV5-1 and TRBJ2-7; TRBD2 might be the D (7 bases). V gave up 0 bases and J gave up 4 bases, with 14 bases separating them. Germline assignment: CDR1 SGHRS and CDR2 YFSETQ. This CDR3 has 15 residues. The full variable domain, in which reference TRBV5-1 and TRBJ2-7 provide the parts outside the CDR3, is KAGVTQTPRYLIKTRGQQVTLSCSPISGHRSVSWYQQTPGQGLQFLFEYFSETQRNKGNFPGRFSGRQFSNSRSEMNVSTLELGDSALYLCASSLVVGGRYEQYFGPGTRLTVT.